This TCR beta chain was documented in a study of CD8 T cells in ankylosing spondylitis. Using its own MiXCR run on the 5' RACE reads, TCRdb lists one record per CDR3 protein. This table has over 600,000 distinct CDR3 sequences, under 20% appearing once. A word on this clonotype: The antigen is undetermined.

The CDR3 runs 14 residues. The V segment lost 7 bases and the J segment 4 bases; nucleotides outside the gene matches: 7. Whole-study results and caveats: According to the report, clones linked to the disease were significantly enriched in matched synovial fluid samples taken from ankylosing spondylitis patients. A subset of motif variants has previously been described in the synovial fluid and blood of reactive arthritis. A TCR beta motif made of about 8 highly homologous variants seemed typical of ankylosing spondylitis blood.

This receptor was taken from a male donor with ankylosing spondylitis. V usage is TRBV12-3 or TRBV12-4 and J usage is TRBJ2-1; 7 bases match TRBD2. The sample taken for sequencing was blood, either unsorted or a sorted T cell fraction (not recorded which). The CDR3, as DNA: TGTGCCAGCACCCTGGGGCGGGGGTACAATGAGCAGTTCTTC. The encoded protein is CASTLGRGYNEQFF.